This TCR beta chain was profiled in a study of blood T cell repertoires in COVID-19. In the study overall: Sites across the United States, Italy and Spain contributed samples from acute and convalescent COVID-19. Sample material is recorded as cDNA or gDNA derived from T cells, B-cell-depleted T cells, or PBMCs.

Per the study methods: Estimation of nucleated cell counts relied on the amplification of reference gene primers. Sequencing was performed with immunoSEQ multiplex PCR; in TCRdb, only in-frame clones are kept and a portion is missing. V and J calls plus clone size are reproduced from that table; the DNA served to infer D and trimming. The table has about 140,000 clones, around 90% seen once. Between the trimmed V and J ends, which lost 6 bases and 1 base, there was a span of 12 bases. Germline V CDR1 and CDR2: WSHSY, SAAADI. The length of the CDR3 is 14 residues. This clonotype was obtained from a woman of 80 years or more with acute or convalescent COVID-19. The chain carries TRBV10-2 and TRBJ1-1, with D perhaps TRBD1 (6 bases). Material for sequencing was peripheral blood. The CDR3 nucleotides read TGCGCCAGCAGACGGGGACAAGAGAACACTGAAGCTTTCTTT. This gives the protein CASRRGQENTEAFF.